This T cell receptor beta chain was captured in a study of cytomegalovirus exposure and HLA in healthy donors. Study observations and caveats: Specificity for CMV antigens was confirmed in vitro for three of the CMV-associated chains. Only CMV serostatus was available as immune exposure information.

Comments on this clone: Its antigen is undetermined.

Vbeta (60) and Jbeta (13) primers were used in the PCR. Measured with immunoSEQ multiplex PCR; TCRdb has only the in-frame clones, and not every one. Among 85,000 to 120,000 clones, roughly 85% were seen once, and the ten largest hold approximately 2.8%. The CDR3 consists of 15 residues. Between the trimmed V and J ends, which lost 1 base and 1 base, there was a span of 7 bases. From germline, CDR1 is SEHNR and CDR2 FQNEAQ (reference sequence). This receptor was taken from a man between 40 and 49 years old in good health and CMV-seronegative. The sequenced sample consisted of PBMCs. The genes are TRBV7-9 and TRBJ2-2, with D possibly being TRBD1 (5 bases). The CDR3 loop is CASSLGGVNTGELFF. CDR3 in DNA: TGTGCCAGCAGCTTAGGGGGCGTGAACACCGGGGAGCTGTTTTTT.